Below, one T cell receptor (beta chain) is given with its context. The target antigen is unknown. The entry originates in a study of T cell responses to AZD1222 COVID-19 vaccine. The CDR3 is made up of 16 amino acids. Germline CDR1 SGHNT, CDR2 YYREEE (reference sequence). V shed 4 bases and J 5 bases; nucleotides not matched to a gene: 12. Whole-study results and caveats: Among the donors, most were white British and more were female, and clonal diversity was possibly underestimated. Rises in breadth and depth of Spike-specific TCRs came after two AZD1222 doses. Spike-wide vaccine-associated CD4 TCRs dominated at 160-218 and 743-854. Unmutated variant regions are reportedly the target of nearly half of TCRs that are spike-specific.

Assay: immunoSEQ multiplex PCR; the TCRdb copy retains only in-frame clones and omits some. Of roughly 130,000 clones listed, about 90% are singletons. This sequence originates from an adult in good health. The material sequenced was peripheral blood, taken on day 0 of AZD1222 vaccination. This chain connects TRBV5-4 to TRBJ2-7; 10 bases map to TRBD2. CDR3 loop: CASSRTSGGASDEQYF. CDR3 DNA sequence: TGTGCCAGCAGCAGAACCAGCGGGGGGGCCTCAGACGAGCAGTACTTC.